The 20 T cell receptor beta chains below all came from one sample that was sequenced in a study of CD8+CD57+ T cells in acquired aplastic anemia. For CDR3 and TCR beta VDJ profiling, genomic DNA was the template used. TCRdb reprocessed the reads with MiXCR, giving one entry per CDR3 protein. The repertoire includes 75,000 to 100,000 distinct CDR3 sequences, less than 75% of them detected once, and 65% sits in the top ten. In patients chosen for sequencing, flow cytometry had shown CD8+CD57+ cell expansion. Sequencing was done on a sample of sorted CD4+, CD8+, or CD8+CD57+ T cells (not recorded which) from PBMCs. Receptor source: a human donor with aplastic anemia.

The genes are TRBV2 and TRBJ1-2, with TRBD1 identical over 10 bases. V lost 4 bases, J lost 9 bases, and 5 bases stayed unmatched. Germline CDR1 is SNHLY and CDR2 is FYNNEI. The CDR3 consists of 13 residues. The CDR3 DNA reads as TGTGCCAGCAGTGTTCGGACAGGGGGGAGCTACACCTTC. Translating it yields CASSVRTGGSYTF.

The chain links TRBV19 to TRBJ2-6, with a possible D match to TRBD1 (6 bases). Trimming shortened V by 7 bases and J by 2 bases, and 9 bases separated the two germline ends. Looked up from germline, CDR1 is LNHDA and CDR2 is SQIVND (reference sequence). The length of the CDR3 is 14 residues. CDR3 residues: CASTGAAGANVLTF. The CDR3, as DNA: TGTGCCAGTACAGGGGCGGCTGGGGCCAACGTCCTGACTTTC.

This clonotype was observed a few times. The V call is TRBV2, the J call TRBJ1-5; TRBD1 aligns across 7 bases. The CDR3 has 15 amino acids. The V gene's germline CDR1 is SNHLY and CDR2 FYNNEI. V was pared by 6 bases and J by 0 bases, with 5 bases of the junction left unmatched. The CDR3 is CASRGTDYSNQPQHF. CDR3 DNA: TGTGCCAGCAGGGGGACAGACTATAGCAATCAGCCCCAGCATTTT.

The table lists this clonotype with a count of one. This rearrangement joins TRBV19 to TRBJ1-4; the D gene is possibly TRBD1 (6 bases). Per germline, CDR1 LNHDA and CDR2 SQIVND (reference sequence). The V end lost 7 bases, the J end lost 5 bases, and 8 bases lay between the germline ends. The CDR3 sequence is 12 residues long. The CDR3 region is CASTQGNEKLFF. In nucleotides, the CDR3 is TGTGCCAGTACACAGGGAAATGAAAAACTGTTTTTT.

This chain joins TRBV5-1 and TRBJ2-3; tentatively, D is TRBD1 or TRBD2 (5 bases each). CDR3 length: 13 residues. Trimming pared 4 bases from V and 0 bases from J, leaving 6 bases between. Germline assignment: CDR1 SGHRS and CDR2 YFSETQ. The CDR3 coding sequence is TGCGCCAGCAGCGAGGGGAGCACAGATACGCAGTATTTT. It codes for CASSEGSTDTQYF.

This clonotype was seen once. The rearrangement uses TRBV7-2 and TRBJ2-1; 8 positions match TRBD1. Germline values: CDR1 SGHTA, CDR2 FQGNSA. After removal of 0 bases from V and 5 bases from J, the junction contained 12 bases not matched to a gene. This CDR3 comprises 18 residues. The CDR3 sequence: CASSLALIGTGSHNEQFF. Written as DNA, the CDR3 is TGTGCCAGCAGCTTAGCTCTTATCGGGACAGGTTCCCACAATGAGCAGTTCTTC.

The chain employs TRBV10-3 and TRBJ2-5; D possibly corresponds to TRBD2 (5 bases). The ends were cut back, 2 bases at V and 2 bases at J, with 9 bases in the middle. Germline V CDR1 and CDR2: ENHRY, SYGVKD. There are 14 residues in the CDR3. Here the CDR3 DNA reads TGTGCCATCAGTGAGGAGGGTCGGCAAGAGACCCAGTACTTC. Its translation is CAISEEGRQETQYF.

The rearrangement joins TRBV24-1 to TRBJ1-2; D gene unclear. The germline V and J ends were trimmed by 3 bases and 2 bases, with 12 bases remaining between them. The germline gives CDR1 KGHDR, CDR2 SFDVKD. This CDR3 region has 15 residues. The CDR3 nucleotides read TGTGCCACCAGTGATCCCTCCTGGCCAAACTATGGCTACACCTTC. Encoded protein: CATSDPSWPNYGYTF.

Comment on this clonotype: A junction end diverges from the germline sequence, so it may reflect a read error. This chain joins TRBV20-1 and TRBJ2-5; the D gene could be TRBD1 or TRBD2 (5 bases each). Germline CDR1 reads DFQATT; CDR2 reads SNEGSKA (reference sequence). The CDR3 length is 10 residues. This chain's CDR3 is CSAGGPGLVF. CDR3 bases: TGCAGCGCAGGCGGGCCGGGGCTTGTCTTC.

This clonotype was seen just once. Relative to the germline gene, one junction end is altered; a read error may explain this. The chain is built from TRBV5-6 and TRBJ1-6; D is undetermined. Germline loops: CDR1 SGHDT, CDR2 YYEEEE. The CDR3 is 12 amino acids. The CDR3: CASNLEGSPLHF. DNA of the CDR3: TGTGCCAGCAACTTGGAAGGTTCACCCCTCCACTTT.

The chain carries TRBV7-2 and TRBJ2-7, with 8 bases lining up with TRBD1. Germline V lookup: CDR1 SGHTA, CDR2 FQGNSA. The length of the CDR3 is 15 residues. With 1 base clipped from V and 5 bases from J, the junction kept 7 bases outside the gene matches. The CDR3, as DNA: TGTGCCAGCAGCTTAGTCAGGACAGGGTTCCACGAGCAGTACTTC. Amino acids: CASSLVRTGFHEQYF.

The chain links TRBV7-8 to TRBJ1-6; D not certain. Germline V gene sequence: CDR1 SGHVS, CDR2 FQNEAQ. V shed 1 base and J shed 9 bases, with 13 bases lying between them. This CDR3 has 15 residues. The chain's CDR3 is CASSLEGTSGSPLHF. Written as DNA, the CDR3 is TGTGCCAGCAGCTTAGAGGGCACGTCAGGTTCACCCCTCCACTTT.

This clonotype has a single count. This chain links TRBV7-8 with TRBJ2-2; 8 bases are shared with TRBD2. Germline CDR1 is SGHVS and CDR2 is FQNEAQ. The J segment lost 0 bases and the V segment lost 6 bases, leaving 9 bases of the junction unmatched. The CDR3 spans 17 residues. As DNA, the CDR3 is TGTGCCAGCAGGGCACACGCGGGAGGTCCGAACACCGGGGAGCTGTTTTTT. Protein product: CASRAHAGGPNTGELFF.

This clonotype turned up a few times. This chain joins TRBV24-1 and TRBJ1-2; 7 bases match TRBD1. With 0 bases clipped from V and 5 bases from J, the junction kept 2 bases outside the gene matches. The CDR3 runs to 14 residues. Looked up from germline, CDR1 is KGHDR and CDR2 is SFDVKD. The CDR3 spells CATSDLDRVYGYTF. In DNA form, the CDR3 reads TGTGCCACCAGTGATTTGGACAGGGTTTATGGCTACACCTTC.

This clonotype was observed a handful of times. This sequence joins TRBV2 and TRBJ2-7; 8 nucleotides match TRBD1. The V segment lost 2 bases and the J segment 4 bases; nucleotides outside the gene matches: 7. Germline-derived CDR1 and CDR2 are SNHLY and FYNNEI. This CDR3 comprises 15 residues. Here the CDR3 reads CASSERSGGGYEQYF. The CDR3 region has the DNA TGTGCCAGCAGTGAAAGGTCAGGGGGCGGATACGAGCAGTACTTC.

This clonotype was seen repeatedly, ten times or more. The CDR3 here is CASSDDTVLGQFF. The CDR3 nucleotides read TGTGCCAGCAGTGATGATACGGTACTTGGGCAGTTCTTC. V usage is TRBV25-1 and J usage is TRBJ2-1, with unresolved D. Germline loops: CDR1 MGHDK, CDR2 SYGVNS. The CDR3 has 13 residues. Between the trimmed V and J ends, which lost 3 bases and 12 bases, there was a span of 15 bases. The variable domain in full, with the rest retrieved from reference TRBV25-1 and TRBJ2-1, is EADIYQTPRYLVIGTGKKITLECSQTMGHDKMYWYQQDPGMELHLIHYSYGVNSTEKGDLSSESTVSRIRTEHFPLTLESARPSHTSQYLCASSDDTVLGQFFGPGTRLTVL.

The chain links TRBV29-1 to TRBJ2-7; 10 bases match TRBD2. Germline CDR1 is SQVTM and CDR2 is ANQGSEA. The CDR3 extends over 17 amino acids. J lost 1 base, V lost 3 bases, and 12 bases had no gene match. The chain's CDR3 is CSVDGQASGGSSYEQYF. The CDR3 DNA sequence: TGCAGCGTTGATGGTCAGGCTAGCGGGGGATCATCCTACGAGCAGTACTTC.

CDR3 DNA: TGCGCCAGCAGCCAAGAATTAGGGACTAGCGGGGGGGCCATCACAGATACGCAGTATTTT. Residues: CASSQELGTSGGAITDTQYF. The chain uses TRBV4-1 and TRBJ2-3; 16 positions match TRBD2. This CDR3 comprises 20 residues. Germline lookup yields CDR1 MGHRA and CDR2 YSYEKL. V was pared by 0 bases and J by 2 bases, with 8 bases of the junction left unmatched.

This chain links TRBV2 with TRBJ2-1, with 7 nucleotides matching TRBD1. V was clipped by 8 bases and J by 4 bases; unmatched bases: 11. Germline CDR1 and CDR2: SNHLY and FYNNEI. This CDR3 is 15 amino acids long. This chain's CDR3 is CASVPGQLTYNEQFF. The CDR3 nucleotides read TGTGCCAGCGTACCGGGACAGCTAACTTACAATGAGCAGTTCTTC.

This clonotype was counted a few times. The chain combines TRBV7-9 with TRBJ2-1; no clear D. V was cut by 1 base and J by 9 bases, with 7 bases left in between. The CDR3 length is 12 residues. The germline V gene has CDR1 SEHNR and CDR2 FQNEAQ (reference sequence). The CDR3 protein is CASSLGPAEQFF. In nucleotides, the CDR3 is TGTGCCAGCAGCTTAGGCCCCGCTGAGCAGTTCTTC.